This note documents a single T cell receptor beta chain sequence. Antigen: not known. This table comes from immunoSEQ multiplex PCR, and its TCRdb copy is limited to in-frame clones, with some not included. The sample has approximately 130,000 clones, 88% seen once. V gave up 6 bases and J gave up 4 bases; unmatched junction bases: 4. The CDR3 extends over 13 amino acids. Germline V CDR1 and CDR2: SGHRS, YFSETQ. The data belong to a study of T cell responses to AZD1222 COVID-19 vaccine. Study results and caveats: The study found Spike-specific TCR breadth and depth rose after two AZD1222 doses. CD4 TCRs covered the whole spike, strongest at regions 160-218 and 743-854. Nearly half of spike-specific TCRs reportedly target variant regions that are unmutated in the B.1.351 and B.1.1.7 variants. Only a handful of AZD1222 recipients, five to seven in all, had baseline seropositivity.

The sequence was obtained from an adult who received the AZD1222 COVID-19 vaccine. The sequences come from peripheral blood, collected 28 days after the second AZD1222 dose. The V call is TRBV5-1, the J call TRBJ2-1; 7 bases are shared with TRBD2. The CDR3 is CASTGLNYNEQFF. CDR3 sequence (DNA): TGCGCCAGCACGGGACTAAATTACAATGAGCAGTTCTTC. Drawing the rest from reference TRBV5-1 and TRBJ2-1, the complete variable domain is KAGVTQTPRYLIKTRGQQVTLSCSPISGHRSVSWYQQTPGQGLQFLFEYFSETQRNKGNFPGRFSGRQFSNSRSEMNVSTLELGDSALYLCASTGLNYNEQFFGPGTRLTVL.